This T cell receptor (beta chain) was sequenced during a study of cytomegalovirus exposure and HLA in healthy donors. General observations from the study: A later analysis appeared to link common viral pathogens to several of the most significant clusters.

CDR3 size: 16 residues. Per the germline V gene, CDR1 is SGHNT and CDR2 is YYREEE (reference sequence). V was clipped by 4 bases and J by 2 bases; unmatched bases: 6. The PCR ran on 60 Vbeta and 13 Jbeta primers. Assay: immunoSEQ multiplex PCR; the TCRdb copy retains only in-frame clones and omits some. The data show 85,000 to 120,000 clones, with roughly 71% seen just once and 2.5% to 3% held by the top ten. With regard to this clone: Its antigen is currently unknown.

This chain links TRBV5-4 with TRBJ2-2, with 9 positions matching TRBD2. This receptor was identified in a male donor in good health and CMV-seropositive. The sequenced sample consisted of PBMCs. The CDR3 is CASSRAGGPNTGELFF. The CDR3 coding sequence is TGTGCCAGCAGCCGGGCGGGGGGGCCAAACACCGGGGAGCTGTTTTTT.